These 6 T cell receptor beta chains came from one sample sequenced in a study of shared clonotypes between healthy human individuals. Sequencing used immunoSEQ multiplex PCR; TCRdb keeps in-frame clones, though not all of them. The data show some 1,600,000 clones, approximately 98% seen once. What was sequenced was naive CD4+ T cells sorted from blood. Subset reported: CD45RA+ positively selected. All receptors come from a man aged 25 to 45 in good health.

With respect to this clone: Within the sample, other DNA sequences also encode this same CDR3. The V gene is TRBV7-9, the J gene TRBJ2-5; 8 positions match TRBD1. V trimming: 3 bases; J trimming: 2 bases; junction bases outside the gene matches: 5. The CDR3 is 15 amino acids. CDR1 is SEHNR and CDR2 is FQNEAQ in the germline V gene (reference sequence). CDR3 DNA sequence: TGTGCCAGCAGCTTGGGGACAGGCCTACAAGAGACCCAGTACTTC. Translation gives CASSLGTGLQETQYF. The variable domain in full, with the rest retrieved from reference TRBV7-9 and TRBJ2-5, is DTGVSQNPRHKITKRGQNVTFRCDPISEHNRLYWYRQTLGQGPEFLTYFQNEAQLEKSRLLSDRFSAERPKGSFSTLEIQRTEQGDSAMYLCASSLGTGLQETQYFGPGTRLLVL.

The CDR3 DNA reads TGTGCCAGTAGTATAGATGGGGGGCACTCGGTTGAGCAGTACTTC. Translated, it gives CASSIDGGHSVEQYF. The genes are TRBV19 and TRBJ2-7; the D call may be TRBD1 or TRBD2 (6 bases each). This CDR3 region has 15 residues. V lost 0 bases and J 7 bases, leaving 16 bases between the germline ends. CDR1 is LNHDA, CDR2 SQIVND, per germline (reference sequence). Full variable domain (missing parts from reference TRBV19 and TRBJ2-7): DGGITQSPKYLFRKEGQNVTLSCEQNLNHDAMYWYRQDPGQGLRLIYYSQIVNDFQKGDIAEGYSVSREKKESFPLTVTSAQKNPTAFYLCASSIDGGHSVEQYFGPGTRLTVT.

The V gene is TRBV9, the J gene TRBJ2-7, with a tentative D call TRBD1 (5 bases). The germline CDR1 and CDR2 sequences are SGDLS and YYNGEE. The CDR3 is made up of 14 amino acids. The V and J ends lost 4 bases and 5 bases respectively, with 16 bases between them. As DNA, the CDR3 is TGTGCCAGCAGCCAAGGAGTGGGGCGCGACGAGCAGTACTTC. This codes for CASSQGVGRDEQYF.

This sequence joins TRBV29-1 and TRBJ2-5; maybe TRBD2 (5 bases). CDR1 SQVTM and CDR2 ANQGSEA come from the germline V gene. CDR3 length: 12 residues. The V and J ends lost 4 bases and 5 bases respectively, with 11 bases between them. This CDR3 reads CSVGLARETQYF. CDR3 coding DNA: TGCAGCGTTGGTCTAGCACGGGAGACCCAGTACTTC.

The chain is built from TRBV7-3 and TRBJ2-4; unclear D gene. CDR1 and CDR2 (germline): SGHTA, FQGTGA. V was pared by 4 bases and J by 6 bases, with 4 bases between. This CDR3 region has 11 residues. As DNA, the CDR3 is TGTGCCAGCAGCTCGTTAAACATTCAGTACTTC. Its protein is CASSSLNIQYF.

The V call is TRBV2, the J call TRBJ1-5, with 10 bases lining up with TRBD1. The CDR3 is 16 residues long. The ends lost 5 bases at V and 1 base at J; junction bases unmatched: 5. CDR1 and CDR2 (germline): SNHLY, FYNNEI. The CDR3 DNA is TGTGCCAGCAGTTCCGGGACAGGGGTAAGCAATCAGCCCCAGCATTTT. Amino acids: CASSSGTGVSNQPQHF.